This record covers a single T cell receptor beta chain. This sample is part of a study of blood T cell repertoires in COVID-19. Background on the study: COVID-19 samples from acute and convalescent phases originated in the United States, Italy and Spain.

Under the authors' procedure: The authors estimated nucleated cell counts from reference gene primer amplification. Only in-frame clones appear in the TCRdb table, and some are missing; sequencing was by immunoSEQ multiplex PCR. D and trimming come from the DNA, and the V and J calls and clone size come from that table. The sample consists of around 500,000 clones, roughly 85% of them appearing once. The receptor was derived from a human donor in a cohort sampled during active COVID-19. The material sequenced was peripheral blood.

CDR3 amino acids: CASSSGVWTEAFF. The CDR3 DNA follows: TGTGCCAGCAGTTCCGGAGTATGGACTGAAGCTTTCTTT. The rearrangement links TRBV27 to TRBJ1-1; no definite D call. The CDR3 runs to 13 residues. CDR1 and CDR2 (germline): MNHEY, SMNVEV (reference sequence). V was trimmed by 4 bases and J by 5 bases, leaving 11 bases between them.